This T cell receptor (beta chain) was documented in a study of blood T cell repertoires in COVID-19. Overall study context: Samples came from the United States, Italy and Spain, spanning acute and convalescent COVID-19. T cells, B-cell-depleted T cells, or PBMCs supplied cDNA or gDNA.

The CDR3 loop spans 12 amino acids. The V gene's germline CDR1 is SEHNR and CDR2 FQNEAQ (reference sequence). The junction had 0 bases not matched to a gene; V was cut back by 1 base and J by 9 bases. Original handling: From reference gene primer amplification, estimates of nucleated cell counts were derived. Libraries were prepared by immunoSEQ multiplex PCR; TCRdb keeps only in-frame clonotypes and omits some of them. V and J calls plus clone size are reproduced from that table; the DNA served to infer D and trimming. The data contain 80,000 to 95,000 clones, about four fifths of them singletons. Sequenced material: peripheral blood. The chain combines TRBV7-9 with TRBJ2-1; TRBD2 matches 7 bases. This receptor was obtained from a woman aged 80 or over with acute or convalescent COVID-19. The CDR3 reads CASSLGEGEQFF. The CDR3 nucleotides read TGTGCCAGCAGCTTAGGGGAGGGTGAGCAGTTCTTC. The full variable domain, completed using reference TRBV7-9 and TRBJ2-1, is DTGVSQNPRHKITKRGQNVTFRCDPISEHNRLYWYRQTLGQGPEFLTYFQNEAQLEKSRLLSDRFSAERPKGSFSTLEIQRTEQGDSAMYLCASSLGEGEQFFGPGTRLTVL.